These 27 T cell receptor beta chains came from one sample sequenced in a study of shared clonotypes between healthy human individuals. The repertoire was sequenced with immunoSEQ multiplex PCR; TCRdb's copy has only in-frame clones and lacks some. Of about 2.5 million clones in the sample, around 93% are singletons; the top ten hold 0.3% to 0.45%. The specimen was naive CD4+ T cells from PBMCs. The subset: CD45RA+ positively selected. These receptors all stem from a man younger than 35 in good health. Some clones in this sample may be carry-over from other donors' samples.

The CDR3 loop is CASSNGQGGETQYF. The CDR3 DNA sequence: TGCGCCAGCAGCAACGGACAGGGTGGAGAGACCCAGTACTTC. V and J are TRBV5-1 and TRBJ2-5; 8 bases agree with TRBD1. The CDR3 consists of 14 residues. J gave up 4 bases and V 4 bases, and 6 bases lay outside the gene matches. CDR1 SGHRS and CDR2 YFSETQ come from the germline V gene.

CDR3 loop: CASSDGQANTEAFF. The DNA for the CDR3 is TGTGCCAGCAGCGACGGACAAGCGAACACTGAAGCTTTCTTT. The chain employs TRBV9 and TRBJ1-1, with D maybe TRBD1 (5 bases). CDR1 SGDLS and CDR2 YYNGEE come from the germline V gene. Between the trimmed V and J ends, which lost 3 bases and 1 base, there was a span of 10 bases. The CDR3 consists of 14 residues.

CDR3 in amino acids: CAISESSGDTGELFF. The CDR3 coding sequence is TGTGCCATCAGCGAATCTAGCGGAGACACCGGGGAGCTGTTTTTT. The V call is TRBV10-3, the J call TRBJ2-2; 7 bases match TRBD2. V dropped 6 bases and J dropped 3; count of bases not matched to a gene: 7. Germline CDR1 and CDR2: ENHRY and SYGVKD. The CDR3 is made up of 15 amino acids.

The J gene is TRBJ2-3, the V gene TRBV7-2; perhaps TRBD2 as D (6 bases). The germline V gene encodes CDR1 SGHTA and CDR2 FQGNSA. V shed 3 bases and J shed 6 bases, with 10 bases lying between them. The CDR3 contains 13 residues. The CDR3 DNA reads as TGTGCCAGCAGCTTCGGGAGTTTGGATACGCAGTATTTT. Translating gives CASSFGSLDTQYF.

This rearrangement joins TRBV9 to TRBJ2-1, with 9 positions matching TRBD2. Germline CDR1 is SGDLS and CDR2 is YYNGEE. This CDR3 region has 17 residues. Trimming cost V 0 bases and J 8 bases; bases outside gene matches: 12. CDR3 bases: TGTGCCAGCAGCGTAGGGGTTGCGGGCGGGAGGGCCTATGAGCAGTTCTTC. This encodes CASSVGVAGGRAYEQFF.

The rearrangement links TRBV15 to TRBJ2-3; 11 nucleotides align to TRBD2. Germline CDR1 and CDR2: LNHNV and YYDKDF (reference sequence). This CDR3 contains 19 residues. Trimming took 4 bases from V and 2 from J; bases not matched to a gene: 14. As DNA, the CDR3 is TGTGCCACCAGCACACAAACTAGCGGGAGTATTCGCTTCACAGATACGCAGTATTTT. Translated: CATSTQTSGSIRFTDTQYF.

The chain links TRBV5-4 to TRBJ2-1; D is perhaps TRBD2 (5 bases). The CDR3 has 12 amino acids. Germline V gene data show CDR1 as SGHNT and CDR2 as YYREEE (reference sequence). Between the trimmed V and J ends, which lost 4 bases and 14 bases, there was a span of 16 bases. CDR3 in DNA: TGTGCCAGCAGCCATGACCGGGATACAGAGTTCTTC. It translates to CASSHDRDTEFF.

The chain recombines TRBV6-1 with TRBJ2-1; D is possibly TRBD1 or TRBD2 (6 bases each). From germline, CDR1 is MNHNS and CDR2 SASEGT. Trimming pared 2 bases from V and 12 bases from J, leaving 17 bases between. The CDR3 is 14 amino acids. The DNA of the CDR3 is TGTGCCAGCAGTGAACGGGGGCTAGTGGGTGCGCAGTTCTTC. Translating gives CASSERGLVGAQFF.

The V and J genes are TRBV19 and TRBJ1-1; D may be TRBD1 (5 bases). CDR1 and CDR2 from the germline V gene are LNHDA and SQIVND (reference sequence). Trimming removed 6 bases from V and 0 bases from J, with 17 bases in between. The CDR3 has 16 amino acids. CDR3: CASRGSGAVMNTEAFF. The DNA of the CDR3 is TGTGCCAGTAGAGGTTCCGGGGCTGTAATGAACACTGAAGCTTTCTTT.

The chain recombines TRBV6-6 with TRBJ1-4, with 11 bases identical to TRBD1. V lost 6 bases to trimming and J lost 5 bases; unmatched junction nucleotides: 8. The germline V gene encodes CDR1 MNHNY and CDR2 SVGAGI (reference sequence). This CDR3 contains 16 residues. The CDR3 sequence: CASSQDGTGGNEKLFF. Written as DNA, the CDR3 is TGTGCCAGCAGCCAGGATGGGACAGGGGGGAATGAAAAACTGTTTTTT.

This clone has only one observation. The chain employs TRBV7-3 and TRBJ2-2, with a weak D call TRBD1 (5 bases). The CDR3 sequence is 16 residues long. The germline gives CDR1 SGHTA, CDR2 FQGTGA. V lost 5 bases and J lost 0, with 13 bases in between. The CDR3 sequence is CASSKQGSANTGELFF. The CDR3 coding sequence is TGTGCCAGCAGCAAGCAGGGCTCCGCGAACACCGGGGAGCTGTTTTTT.

The rearrangement joins TRBV6-1 to TRBJ2-2; D is possibly TRBD2 (6 bases). V shed 7 bases and J shed 5 bases, with 8 bases lying between them. Germline V CDR1 and CDR2: MNHNS, SASEGT. CDR3 length: 12 amino acids. Written as DNA, the CDR3 is TGTGCCAGCACGGAGGGGACCGGGGAGCTGTTTTTT. Protein: CASTEGTGELFF.

J is TRBJ1-1 and V is TRBV9; D is undetermined. The germline gives CDR1 SGDLS, CDR2 YYNGEE. The CDR3 has 13 amino acids. The V and J ends lost 4 bases and 4 bases respectively, with 11 bases between them. The CDR3 loop is CASSHRWGTEAFF. CDR3 sequence (DNA): TGTGCCAGCAGCCACCGATGGGGCACTGAAGCTTTCTTT. Drawing the rest from reference TRBV9 and TRBJ1-1, the complete variable domain is DSGVTQTPKHLITATGQRVTLRCSPRSGDLSVYWYQQSLDQGLQFLIQYYNGEERAKGNILERFSAQQFPDLHSELNLSSLELGDSALYFCASSHRWGTEAFFGQGTRLTVV.

Turning to this clone: The sample holds other DNA sequences that translate to the same CDR3. This chain uses TRBV6-1 with TRBJ2-7; D unresolved. Trimming took off 6 bases at V and 2 bases at J, with 11 bases between the two ends. The CDR3 runs to 13 residues. Germline CDR1 is MNHNS and CDR2 is SASEGT. Here the CDR3 DNA reads TGTGCCAGCAGGCGTGAAGCAACCTACGAGCAGTACTTC. It specifies CASRREATYEQYF.

This chain connects TRBV5-8 to TRBJ2-5, with D possibly TRBD2 on 6 matching bases. The CDR3 has 14 amino acids. Deletions cut 3 bases from V and 5 bases from J, with 14 bases between. Germline loops: CDR1 SGHTS, CDR2 YDEGEE. CDR3 nucleotide sequence: TGTGCCAGCAGCTCAGGCCCGGCGGGGGAGACCCAGTACTTC. Encoded protein: CASSSGPAGETQYF.

This chain uses TRBV14 with TRBJ2-7; D is uncertain. CDR1 and CDR2 from the germline V gene are SGHDN and FVKESK. Trimming left V 1 base short and J 2 bases short, with 6 bases between. The CDR3 covers 13 residues. CDR3 sequence (DNA): TGTGCCAGCAGCCAAGCGGAAACCTACGAGCAGTACTTC. Protein: CASSQAETYEQYF.

The chain joins TRBV9 to TRBJ1-2; D may be TRBD1 (5 bases). V was trimmed by 1 base and J by 5 bases, leaving 15 bases between them. This CDR3 has 15 residues. From germline, CDR1 is SGDLS and CDR2 YYNGEE. For the CDR3, the DNA is TGTGCCAGCAGCGTACAGGGAAGAAGGTTTTATGGCTACACCTTC. The encoded protein is CASSVQGRRFYGYTF.

The rearrangement uses TRBV10-3 and TRBJ2-4, with a weak D call TRBD1 (5 bases). The CDR3 is 13 residues long. V dropped 3 bases and J dropped 9 bases, with 12 bases sitting between them. CDR1 is ENHRY, CDR2 SYGVKD, per germline. CDR3 amino acids: CAISELQGTIQYF. Here the CDR3 DNA reads TGTGCCATCAGTGAATTGCAGGGAACCATTCAGTACTTC.

This clone was seen more than once but under ten times. Other DNA sequences in the sample encode the same CDR3. V gene TRBV19 combines with J gene TRBJ1-2; no clear D gene. Trimming stripped 3 bases from V and 7 bases from J, with 6 bases between. Germline V CDR1 and CDR2: LNHDA, SQIVND (reference sequence). This CDR3 has 11 residues. The CDR3 spells CASSIGAGYTF. The CDR3 DNA reads TGTGCCAGTAGTATCGGAGCTGGCTACACCTTC.

The chain recombines TRBV11-1 with TRBJ2-7, with 7 bases that match TRBD1. CDR1 SGHAT and CDR2 FQDESV come from the germline V gene (reference sequence). The CDR3 covers 16 residues. Losses at the gene ends were 5 bases for V and 0 bases for J; bases not matched to a gene: 10. CDR3 in amino acids: CASSPGGTENSYEQYF. The CDR3, as DNA: TGTGCCAGCAGCCCTGGTGGGACAGAGAACTCCTACGAGCAGTACTTC. Supplemented by reference TRBV11-1 and TRBJ2-7, the full variable domain reads EAEVAQSPRYKITEKSQAVAFWCDPISGHATLYWYRQILGQGPELLVQFQDESVVDDSQLPKDRFSAERLKGVDSTLKIQPAELGDSAMYLCASSPGGTENSYEQYFGPGTRLTVT.

V is TRBV19 and J is TRBJ2-4; the D gene is possibly TRBD2 (6 bases). V was shortened by 7 bases and J by 4 bases, with 17 bases between the two germline ends. In germline, CDR1 is LNHDA, CDR2 SQIVND (reference sequence). This CDR3 contains 15 residues. In DNA, the CDR3 is TGTGCCAGTACCAATGGGGTGGGGGGAAAAAACATTCAGTACTTC. Its protein is CASTNGVGGKNIQYF.

V usage is TRBV4-1 and J usage is TRBJ2-2, with D perhaps matching TRBD2 (6 bases). CDR3 length: 16 residues. Germline CDR1 MGHRA, CDR2 YSYEKL. Trimming stripped 11 bases from V and 4 bases from J, with 23 bases between. The CDR3, as DNA: TGCGCCGCTAGCGCGCCGCCCTTAATTGGCACCGGGGAGCTGTTTTTT. It specifies CAASAPPLIGTGELFF.

The CDR3 region has the DNA TGTGCCAGCAGCTTAGGGCAGGGAATCAACTACGAGCAGTACTTC. It translates to CASSLGQGINYEQYF. The chain employs TRBV11-2 and TRBJ2-7, with a tentative D call TRBD1 (5 bases). The V gene's germline CDR1 is SGHAT and CDR2 FQNNGV. Trimming cost V 1 base and J 3 bases, with 13 bases left between them. The length of the CDR3 is 15 residues. Full variable domain (outside the CDR3, taken from reference TRBV11-2 and TRBJ2-7): EAGVAQSPRYKIIEKRQSVAFWCNPISGHATLYWYQQILGQGPKLLIQFQNNGVVDDSQLPKDRFSAERLKGVDSTLKIQPAKLEDSAVYLCASSLGQGINYEQYFGPGTRLTVT.

This rearrangement joins TRBV14 to TRBJ2-7; D is perhaps TRBD1 (5 bases). V gave up 6 bases and J gave up 2 bases, with 17 bases separating them. Germline loops: CDR1 SGHDN, CDR2 FVKESK. This CDR3 comprises 15 residues. The CDR3 sequence is CASSSGWSFAYEQYF. For the CDR3, the DNA is TGTGCCAGCAGTTCAGGGTGGAGTTTTGCCTACGAGCAGTACTTC.

The table lists this clone with a count of one. The chain uses TRBV5-1 and TRBJ2-7; D perhaps matches TRBD2 (6 bases). Trimming left V 1 base short and J 4 bases short, with 15 bases between. CDR3 length: 15 residues. Germline V gives CDR1 SGHRS, CDR2 YFSETQ. The CDR3 sequence: CASSLRRGTNYEQYF. The CDR3 DNA reads TGCGCCAGCAGCTTGCGGCGGGGAACCAATTACGAGCAGTACTTC.

The gene calls are TRBV27 and TRBJ2-5; TRBD1 aligns across 8 bases. V shed 4 bases, J shed 2 bases, and the junction held 9 bases outside the gene matches. Germline-derived CDR1 and CDR2 are MNHEY and SMNVEV (reference sequence). This CDR3 comprises 16 residues. CDR3 coding DNA: TGTGCCAGCAGTTCCCGTCTCAGGGGGCTGCAAGAGACCCAGTACTTC. Translated, it gives CASSSRLRGLQETQYF.

The chain joins TRBV10-3 to TRBJ2-5; perhaps D is TRBD1 or TRBD2 (5 bases each). The better agreement between TRBJ2-7 and the DNA end casts doubt on the J call. This CDR3 is 12 amino acids long. Germline CDR1 and CDR2: ENHRY and SYGVKD. The CDR3: CATSRGAYEQYF. The CDR3 nucleotides are TGTGCCACCTCCCGGGGCGCCTACGAGCAGTACTTC.